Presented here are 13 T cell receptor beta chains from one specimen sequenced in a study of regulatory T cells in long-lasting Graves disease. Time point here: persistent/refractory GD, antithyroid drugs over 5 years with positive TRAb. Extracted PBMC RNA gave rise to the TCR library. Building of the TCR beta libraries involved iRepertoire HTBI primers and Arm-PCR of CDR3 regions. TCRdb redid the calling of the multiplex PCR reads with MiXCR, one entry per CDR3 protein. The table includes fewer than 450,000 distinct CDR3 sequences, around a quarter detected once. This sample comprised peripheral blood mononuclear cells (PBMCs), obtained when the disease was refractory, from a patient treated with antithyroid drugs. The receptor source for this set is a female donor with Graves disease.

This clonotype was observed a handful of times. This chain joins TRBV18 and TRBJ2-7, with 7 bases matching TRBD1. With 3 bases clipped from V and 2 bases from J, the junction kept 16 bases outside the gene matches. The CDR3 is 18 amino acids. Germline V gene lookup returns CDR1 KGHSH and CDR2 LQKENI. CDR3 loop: CASSPFRQGGSPTYEQYF. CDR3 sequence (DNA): TGTGCCAGCTCACCCTTCCGACAGGGTGGGTCTCCCACCTACGAGCAGTACTTC.

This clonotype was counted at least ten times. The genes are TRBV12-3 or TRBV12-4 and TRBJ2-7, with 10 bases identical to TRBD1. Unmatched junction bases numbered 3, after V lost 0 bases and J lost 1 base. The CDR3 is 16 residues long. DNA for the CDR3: TGTGCCAGCAGTTTAGCGGGGACAGGGGTTTCCTACGAGCAGTACTTC. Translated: CASSLAGTGVSYEQYF.

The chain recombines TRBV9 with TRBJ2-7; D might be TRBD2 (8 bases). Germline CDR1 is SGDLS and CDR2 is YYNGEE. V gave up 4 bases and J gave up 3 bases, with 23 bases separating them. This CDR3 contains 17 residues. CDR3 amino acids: CASSQGGGGRFGYEQYF. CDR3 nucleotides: TGTGCCAGCAGCCAAGGAGGGGGCGGGAGGTTTGGCTACGAGCAGTACTTC.

The CDR3 DNA is TGCAGCGCCAGTCAGGGTCGGACCTACTATGGCTACACCTTC. It specifies CSASQGRTYYGYTF. The V call is TRBV29-1, the J call TRBJ1-2; a possible D gene is TRBD1 (5 bases). The V gene lost 7 bases and the J gene lost 3 bases, with 18 bases spanning the gap. CDR3 size: 14 residues. CDR1 SQVTM and CDR2 ANQGSEA come from the germline V gene.

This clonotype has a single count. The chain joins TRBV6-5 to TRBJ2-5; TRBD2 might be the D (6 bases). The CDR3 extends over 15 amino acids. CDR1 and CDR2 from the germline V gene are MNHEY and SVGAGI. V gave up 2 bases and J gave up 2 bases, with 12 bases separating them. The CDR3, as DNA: TGTGCCAGCAGTTACCGTCCGGGGACTCAAGAGACCCAGTACTTC. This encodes CASSYRPGTQETQYF.

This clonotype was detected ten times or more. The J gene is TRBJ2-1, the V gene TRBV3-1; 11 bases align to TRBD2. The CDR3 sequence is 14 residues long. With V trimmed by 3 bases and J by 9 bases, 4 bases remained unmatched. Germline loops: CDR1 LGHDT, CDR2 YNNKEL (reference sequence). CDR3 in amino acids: CASSQVLAGVEQFF. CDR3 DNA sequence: TGTGCCAGCAGCCAGGTACTAGCGGGAGTTGAGCAGTTCTTC.

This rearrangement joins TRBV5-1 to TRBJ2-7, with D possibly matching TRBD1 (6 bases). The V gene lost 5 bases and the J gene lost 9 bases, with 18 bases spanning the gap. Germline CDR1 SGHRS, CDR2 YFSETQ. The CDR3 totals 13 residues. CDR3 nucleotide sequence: TGCGCCAGCAGTAGGGGGAGTGCGCTCGGGCAGTACTTC. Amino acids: CASSRGSALGQYF.

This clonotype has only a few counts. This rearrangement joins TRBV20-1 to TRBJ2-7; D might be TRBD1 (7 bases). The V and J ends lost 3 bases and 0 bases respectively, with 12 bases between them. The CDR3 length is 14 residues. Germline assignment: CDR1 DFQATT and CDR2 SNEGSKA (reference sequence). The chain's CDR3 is CSAREGQLSYEQYF. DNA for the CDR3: TGCAGTGCTAGGGAGGGACAGCTCTCCTACGAGCAGTACTTC.

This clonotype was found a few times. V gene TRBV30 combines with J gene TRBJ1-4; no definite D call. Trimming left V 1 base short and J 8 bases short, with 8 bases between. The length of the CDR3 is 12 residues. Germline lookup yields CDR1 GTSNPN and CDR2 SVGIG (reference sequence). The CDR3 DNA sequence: TGTGCCTGGAGTGCGGGGTACGAAAAACTGTTTTTT. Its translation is CAWSAGYEKLFF.

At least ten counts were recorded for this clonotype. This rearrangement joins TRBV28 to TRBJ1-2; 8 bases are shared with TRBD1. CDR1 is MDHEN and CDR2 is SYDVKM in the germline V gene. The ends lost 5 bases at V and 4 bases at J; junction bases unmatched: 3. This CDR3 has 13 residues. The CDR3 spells CASSQGQGYGYTF. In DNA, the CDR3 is TGTGCCAGCAGTCAAGGACAGGGCTATGGCTACACCTTC.

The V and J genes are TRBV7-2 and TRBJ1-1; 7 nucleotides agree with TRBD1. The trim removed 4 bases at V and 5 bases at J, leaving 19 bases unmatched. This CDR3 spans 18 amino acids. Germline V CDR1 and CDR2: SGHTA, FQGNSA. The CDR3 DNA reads TGTGCCAGCAGCTCCACTTGGCCCTGGGGGACAGATGGAACTGAAGCTTTCTTT. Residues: CASSSTWPWGTDGTEAFF.

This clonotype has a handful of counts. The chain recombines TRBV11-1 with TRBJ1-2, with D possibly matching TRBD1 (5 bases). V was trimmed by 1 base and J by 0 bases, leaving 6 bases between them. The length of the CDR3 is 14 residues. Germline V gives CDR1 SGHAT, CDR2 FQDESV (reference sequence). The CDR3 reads CASSLGTTNYGYTF. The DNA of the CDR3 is TGTGCCAGCAGCTTAGGGACAACTAACTATGGCTACACCTTC.

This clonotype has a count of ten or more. The CDR3 region has the DNA TGTGCCACCAGTGCCACGACAGGGGGCAAAAACATTCAGTACTTC. It translates to CATSATTGGKNIQYF. The gene calls are TRBV24-1 and TRBJ2-4, with TRBD1 matching 9 bases. Per the germline V gene, CDR1 is KGHDR and CDR2 is SFDVKD. The CDR3 covers 15 residues. V gave up 5 bases and J gave up 3 bases; unmatched junction bases: 4.